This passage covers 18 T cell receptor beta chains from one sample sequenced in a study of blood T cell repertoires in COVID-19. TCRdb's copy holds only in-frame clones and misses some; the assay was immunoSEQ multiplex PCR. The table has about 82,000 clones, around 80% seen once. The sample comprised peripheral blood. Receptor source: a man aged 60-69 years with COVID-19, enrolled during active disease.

In DNA, the CDR3 is TGTGCCAGCTCACCCGGACAGGACTATGGCTACACCTTC. It is translated as CASSPGQDYGYTF. The V call is TRBV18, the J call TRBJ1-2, with 7 nucleotides matching TRBD1. This CDR3 spans 13 amino acids. Per germline, CDR1 KGHSH and CDR2 LQKENI. V was clipped by 3 bases and J by 3 bases; unmatched bases: 1.

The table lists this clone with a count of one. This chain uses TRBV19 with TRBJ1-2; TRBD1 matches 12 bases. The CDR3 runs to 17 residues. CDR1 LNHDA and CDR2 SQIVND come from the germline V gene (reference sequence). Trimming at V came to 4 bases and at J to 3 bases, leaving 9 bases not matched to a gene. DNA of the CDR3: TGTGCCAGTAGTACCGGGACAGGGGGCCGAAAGGACTATGGCTACACCTTC. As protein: CASSTGTGGRKDYGYTF.

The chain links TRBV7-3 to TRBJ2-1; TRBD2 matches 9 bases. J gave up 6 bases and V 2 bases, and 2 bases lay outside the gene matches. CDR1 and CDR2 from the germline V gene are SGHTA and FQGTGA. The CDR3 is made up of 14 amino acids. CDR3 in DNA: TGTGCCAGCAGCTTATCTAGCGGGGTCAATGAGCAGTTCTTC. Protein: CASSLSSGVNEQFF. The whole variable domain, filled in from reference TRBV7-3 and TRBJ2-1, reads GAGVSQTPSNKVTEKGKYVELRCDPISGHTALYWYRQSLGQGPEFLIYFQGTGAADDSGLPNDRFFAVRPEGSVSTLKIQRTERGDSAVYLCASSLSSGVNEQFFGPGTRLTVL.

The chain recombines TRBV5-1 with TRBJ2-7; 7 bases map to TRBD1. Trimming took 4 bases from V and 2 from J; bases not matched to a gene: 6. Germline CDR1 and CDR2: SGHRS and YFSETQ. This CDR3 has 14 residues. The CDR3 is CASSTRDSPYEQYF. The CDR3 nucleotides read TGCGCCAGCAGCACCCGGGACAGCCCCTACGAGCAGTACTTC.

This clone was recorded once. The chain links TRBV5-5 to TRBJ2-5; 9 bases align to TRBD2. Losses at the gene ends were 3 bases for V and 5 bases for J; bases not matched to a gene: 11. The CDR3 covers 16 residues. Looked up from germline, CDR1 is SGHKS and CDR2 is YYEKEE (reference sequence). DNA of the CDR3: TGTGCCAGCAGCTGGGCCGTCCCTAGCGGGGCGGAGACCCAGTACTTC. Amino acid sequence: CASSWAVPSGAETQYF.

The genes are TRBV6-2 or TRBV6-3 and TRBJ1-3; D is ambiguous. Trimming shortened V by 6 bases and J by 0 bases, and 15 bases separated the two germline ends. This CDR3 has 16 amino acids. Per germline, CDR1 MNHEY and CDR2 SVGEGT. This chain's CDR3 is CASSRGRRGSGNTIYF. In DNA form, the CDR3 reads TGTGCCAGCAGCCGAGGACGGCGGGGCTCTGGAAACACCATATATTTT.

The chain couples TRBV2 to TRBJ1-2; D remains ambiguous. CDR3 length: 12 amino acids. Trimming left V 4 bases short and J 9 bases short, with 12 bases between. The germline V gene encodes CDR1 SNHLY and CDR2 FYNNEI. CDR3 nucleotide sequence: TGTGCCAGCAGTGGGTACGAGGTGAGCTACACCTTC. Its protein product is CASSGYEVSYTF.

The CDR3 DNA is TGTGCCAGCAGTTATGACAGAGCTAATGAAAAACTGTTTTTT. Its protein is CASSYDRANEKLFF. The V call is TRBV6-6, the J call TRBJ1-4, with D perhaps TRBD1 (5 bases). Germline assignment: CDR1 MNHNY and CDR2 SVGAGI (reference sequence). Deletions cut 3 bases from V and 3 bases from J, with 8 bases between. The CDR3 consists of 14 residues.

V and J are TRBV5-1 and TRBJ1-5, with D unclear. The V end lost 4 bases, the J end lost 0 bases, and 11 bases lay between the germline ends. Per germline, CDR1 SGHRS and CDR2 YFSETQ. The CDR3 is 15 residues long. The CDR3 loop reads CASSQQPNSNQPQHF. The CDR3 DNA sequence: TGCGCCAGCAGCCAACAGCCAAATAGCAATCAGCCCCAGCATTTT.

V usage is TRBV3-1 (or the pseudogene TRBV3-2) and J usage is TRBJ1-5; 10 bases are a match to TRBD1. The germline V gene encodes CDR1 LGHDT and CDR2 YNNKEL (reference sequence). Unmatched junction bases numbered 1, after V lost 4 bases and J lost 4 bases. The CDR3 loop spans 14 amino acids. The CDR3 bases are TGTGCCAGCAGCCGGGACAGGGGAAATCAGCCCCAGCATTTT. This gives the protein CASSRDRGNQPQHF.

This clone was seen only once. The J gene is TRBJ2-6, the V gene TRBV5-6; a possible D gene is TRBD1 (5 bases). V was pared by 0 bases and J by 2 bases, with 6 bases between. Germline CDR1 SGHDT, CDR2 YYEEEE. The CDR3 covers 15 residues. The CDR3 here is CASSLVTAGANVLTF. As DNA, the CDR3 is TGTGCCAGCAGCTTGGTGACAGCTGGGGCCAACGTCCTGACTTTC.

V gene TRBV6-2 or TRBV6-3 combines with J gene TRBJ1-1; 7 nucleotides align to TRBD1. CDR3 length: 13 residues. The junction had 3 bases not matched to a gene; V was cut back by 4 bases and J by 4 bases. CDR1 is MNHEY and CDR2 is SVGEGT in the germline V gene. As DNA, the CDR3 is TGTGCCAGCAGTTCAGGGGGGAGCACTGAAGCTTTCTTT. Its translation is CASSSGGSTEAFF.

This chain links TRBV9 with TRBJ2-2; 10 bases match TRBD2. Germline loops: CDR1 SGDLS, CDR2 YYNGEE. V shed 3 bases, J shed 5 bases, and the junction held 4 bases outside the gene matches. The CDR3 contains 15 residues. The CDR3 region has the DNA TGTGCCAGCAGCGCGAGCGGGGGGGTTACCGGGGAGCTGTTTTTT. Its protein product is CASSASGGVTGELFF.

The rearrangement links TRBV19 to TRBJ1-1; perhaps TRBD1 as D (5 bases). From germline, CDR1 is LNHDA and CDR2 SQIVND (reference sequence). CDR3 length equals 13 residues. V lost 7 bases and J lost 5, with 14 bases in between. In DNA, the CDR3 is TGTGCCAGTACGAAGGGGCGTGGGACTGAAGCTTTCTTT. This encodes CASTKGRGTEAFF.

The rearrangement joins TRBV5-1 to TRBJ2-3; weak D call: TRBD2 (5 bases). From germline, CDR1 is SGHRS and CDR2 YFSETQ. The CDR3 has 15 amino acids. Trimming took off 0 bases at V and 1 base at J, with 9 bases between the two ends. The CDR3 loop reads CASSLDGGRTDTQYF. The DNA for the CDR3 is TGCGCCAGCAGCTTGGACGGCGGGCGCACAGATACGCAGTATTTT.

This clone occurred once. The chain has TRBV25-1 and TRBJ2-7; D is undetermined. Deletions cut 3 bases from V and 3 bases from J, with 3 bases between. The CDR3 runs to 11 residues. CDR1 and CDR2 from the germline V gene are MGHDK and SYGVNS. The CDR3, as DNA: TGTGCCAGCAGTGACAGCTACGAGCAGTACTTC. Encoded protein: CASSDSYEQYF.

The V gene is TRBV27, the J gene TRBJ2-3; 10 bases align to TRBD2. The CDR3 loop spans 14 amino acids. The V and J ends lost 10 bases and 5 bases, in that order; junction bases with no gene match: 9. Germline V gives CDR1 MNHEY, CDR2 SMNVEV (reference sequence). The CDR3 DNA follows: TGTGCCACCACGGGACTAGCGAAGAAAGATACGCAGTATTTT. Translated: CATTGLAKKDTQYF.

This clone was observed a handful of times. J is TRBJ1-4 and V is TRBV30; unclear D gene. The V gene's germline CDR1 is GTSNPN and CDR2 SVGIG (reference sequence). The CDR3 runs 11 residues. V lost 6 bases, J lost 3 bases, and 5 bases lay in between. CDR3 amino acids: CACGSNEKLFF. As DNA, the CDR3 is TGTGCCTGCGGGTCTAATGAAAAACTGTTTTTT.